These T cell receptor beta chains were read from a single sample in a study of blood T cells in healthy people across ages. MiXCR was run by TCRdb on the 5' RACE reads, yielding one entry per CDR3 protein. Here the sample spans about 900,000 distinct CDR3 sequences, about 44% being singletons. Specimen: blood. The receptors were sampled from a man aged 25-45 years in good health. CDR3s leave out the opening cysteine and the closing phenylalanine or tryptophan. The D gene is left open where the match is weak.

d_call,v_call,j_call,cdr3_aa
.,TRBV7-2,.,ASSPQAGAGNNEQY
TRBD1,TRBV4-2,TRBJ1-2,ASSQSYPGQGNYGYT
TRBD2,TRBV28,TRBJ2-1,ASSSYRSSGRTCNEQF
TRBD1,TRBV7-8,TRBJ1-1,ASRAQGAFSATEAF
.,TRBV20-1,TRBJ1-2,SAREDRSANYGYT
.,TRBV6-1,TRBJ1-4,ASSETGGTNEKLF
.,TRBV6-2/TRBV6-3,TRBJ2-2,ASSQRRDGGELF
TRBD2,TRBV7-8,TRBJ2-1,ASSFWEAGGQGEQF
.,TRBV4-3,TRBJ2-1,AVFKSSYNEQF
.,TRBV6-1,TRBJ1-5,ASSERGVQPQH
TRBD1,TRBV5-4,TRBJ1-2,ASSTGTGRMDGYT
TRBD2,TRBV5-1,TRBJ2-3,ASSFSGDRTDTQY
.,TRBV29-1,TRBJ2-1,SVVVGEPGTLLNNEQF
TRBD1,TRBV4-3,TRBJ2-7,ASSQDRDRGSYEQY
.,TRBV6-5,TRBJ1-2,ASSYLGAGSYGYT
.,TRBV6-6,TRBJ2-3,ASTPWGDTQY
TRBD1,TRBV10-3,.,AISDRDRGVYEQY
.,TRBV7-9,TRBJ2-3,ASSLGVGVSTDTQY
.,TRBV4-3,TRBJ1-2,ASSQELGGSDGYT
.,TRBV4-1,TRBJ1-2,ASSQRLRDNYGYT
TRBD2,TRBV7-2,TRBJ2-3,ASSLSSGRSTDTQY
.,TRBV3-1,TRBJ1-2,ASSQDRGFGYT
.,TRBV4-1,TRBJ2-3,ASSQGGVSDGTDTQY
.,TRBV20-1,TRBJ1-4,SASRMTNEKLF
.,TRBV7-9,TRBJ2-5,ASSLVSGVETQY
TRBD1,TRBV7-2,TRBJ2-7,ASGSSGGFEQY
.,TRBV20-1,TRBJ2-2,SAQQNFYTGELF
.,TRBV6-5,TRBJ1-6,ASSYSSGVGGSPLH
TRBD2,TRBV3-1,TRBJ2-1,ASSRGLAMYNEQF
.,TRBV20-1,TRBJ1-2,SASQGNLAGYT
.,TRBV20-1,TRBJ1-5,SARRPVFGGVANQPQH